This TCR beta chain was found in a study of blood T cell repertoires in COVID-19. The overall study: Material from acute and convalescent COVID-19 was sourced from the United States, Italy and Spain. Sample material is recorded as cDNA or gDNA derived from T cells, B-cell-depleted T cells, or PBMCs.

The germline V gene encodes CDR1 MNHEY and CDR2 SVGAGI. This CDR3 is 15 amino acids long. V was clipped by 7 bases and J by 4 bases; unmatched bases: 12. Per the original data handling: Amplification with reference gene primers provided the estimates of nucleated cell counts. Produced via immunoSEQ multiplex PCR; TCRdb's table is partial and in-frame only. V and J calls and clone size are given by that table; D and trimming were obtained from the DNA. This sample has approximately 130,000 clones, with approximately 80% found just once. The sample consisted of peripheral blood. This chain joins TRBV6-5 and TRBJ1-1; 7 bases map to TRBD1. The receptor was derived from a man older than 75 with acute or convalescent COVID-19. For the CDR3, the DNA is TGTGCCAGCACGCCCTCTACAGGGGTGGGCACTGAAGCTTTCTTT. Translating it yields CASTPSTGVGTEAFF.